This T cell receptor (beta chain) originates from a study of cytomegalovirus exposure and HLA in healthy donors. The study, taken as a whole, reports: For most subjects, TCR beta sequences were reported to predict HLA-A and HLA-B alleles with accuracy. An analysis that came later showed most CMV-associated TCR beta chains appearing HLA-restricted. It was reportedly the case that the classifier diagnosed cytomegalovirus status with high specificity and sensitivity.

The CDR3 sequence is 14 residues long. Germline lookup yields CDR1 MNHEY and CDR2 SMNVEV (reference sequence). V was cut by 4 bases and J by 6 bases, with 16 bases left in between. Primers for the PCR totalled 60 Vbeta and 13 Jbeta. Data came from immunoSEQ multiplex PCR; TCRdb stores just in-frame clones and leaves some out. Its table records under 200,000 clones. To note about this clone: Antigen specificity is unknown.

V gene TRBV27 combines with J gene TRBJ2-7, with a tentative D call TRBD2 (6 bases). The sequence came from a man aged 30 to 45 in good health and CMV-seronegative. The specimen was PBMCs. CDR3 amino acids: CASSSPGNGGEQYF. The CDR3 DNA is TGTGCCAGCAGTTCCCCCGGGAACGGGGGCGAGCAGTACTTC.